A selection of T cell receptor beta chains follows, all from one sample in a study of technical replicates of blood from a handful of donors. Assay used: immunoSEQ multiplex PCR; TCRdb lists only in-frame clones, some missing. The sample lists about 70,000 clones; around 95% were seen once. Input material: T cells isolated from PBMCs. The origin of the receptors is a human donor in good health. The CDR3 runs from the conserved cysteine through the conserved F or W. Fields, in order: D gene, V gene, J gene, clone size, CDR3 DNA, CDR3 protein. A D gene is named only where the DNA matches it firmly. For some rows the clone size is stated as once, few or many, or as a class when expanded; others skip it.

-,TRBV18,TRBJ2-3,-,TGTGCCAGCTCACCACCGAGTTCGCCGACAGATACGCAGTATTTT,CASSPPSSPTDTQYF
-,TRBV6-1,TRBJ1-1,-,TGTGCCAGCAGCCTCGGACAGCCCGAAGCTTTCTTT,CASSLGQPEAFF
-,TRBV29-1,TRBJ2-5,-,TGCAGCGTTGCAGACAGTCAAGAGACCCAGTACTTC,CSVADSQETQYF
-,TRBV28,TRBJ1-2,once,TGTGCCAGCAGTTCCCTTAAGGGGTACTATGGCTACACCTTC,CASSSLKGYYGYTF
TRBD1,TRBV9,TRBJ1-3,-,TGTGCCAGCAGCGCACAGGGGGCTTCTGGAAACACCATATATTTT,CASSAQGASGNTIYF
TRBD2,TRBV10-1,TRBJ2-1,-,TGCGCCAGCAGCGTAACTAGCGGGCGCTCCTACAATGAGCAGTTCTTC,CASSVTSGRSYNEQFF
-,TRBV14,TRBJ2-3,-,TGTGCCAGCAGCCAAGTCCAGGGGTCATCAGATACGCAGTATTTT,CASSQVQGSSDTQYF
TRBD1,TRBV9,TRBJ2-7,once,TGTGCCAGCAGCGCGACAGGGGACTCCTACGAGCAGTACTTC,CASSATGDSYEQYF
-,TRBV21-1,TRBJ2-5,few,TGTGCCAGCAGCAAAGGCGGGGGGGCAGAGACCCAGTACTTC,CASSKGGGAETQYF
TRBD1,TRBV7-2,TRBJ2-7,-,TGTGCCAGCAGCCCAGGGACAGGGAGGGGGGGGCAGTACTTC,CASSPGTGRGGQYF
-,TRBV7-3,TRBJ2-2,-,TGTGCCAGCAGCTTTGGGGGGACCGGGGAGCTGTTTTTT,CASSFGGTGELFF
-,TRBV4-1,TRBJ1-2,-,TGCGCCAGCAGCCTTGGCAGGGTTTCCGGCTACACCTTC,CASSLGRVSGYTF
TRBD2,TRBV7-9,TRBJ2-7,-,TGTGCCAGCAGCTTAGAACTAGCGGGGGGCGAGCAGTACTTC,CASSLELAGGEQYF
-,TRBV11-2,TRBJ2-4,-,TGTGCCAGCAGCTTAGCAGGTGCAATGGACATTCAGTACTTC,CASSLAGAMDIQYF
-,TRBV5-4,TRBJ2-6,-,TGTGCCAGCAGCGCGCCGGGACTTTTGGTATCTCCCGTCCTGACTTTC,CASSAPGLLVSPVLTF
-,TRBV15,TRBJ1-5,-,TGTGCCACCAGCAGAGAAACGGGGGGATGGGGGCGGCCCCAGCATTTT,CATSRETGGWGRPQHF
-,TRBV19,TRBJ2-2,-,TGTGCCAGTAGTTCCGGGATTCACACCGGGGAGCTGTTTTTT,CASSSGIHTGELFF
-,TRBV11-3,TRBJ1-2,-,TGTGCCAGCAGCCGACCGGGACTGATTTTTAACTATGGCTACACCTTC,CASSRPGLIFNYGYTF
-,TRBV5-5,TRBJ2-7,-,TGTGCCAGCAGCTATGGTCTCAGCTCCTACGAGCAGTACTTC,CASSYGLSSYEQYF
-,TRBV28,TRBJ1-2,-,TGTGCCAGCAGTTTAATCGGGAAGGATGGCTACACCTTC,CASSLIGKDGYTF
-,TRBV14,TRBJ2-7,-,TGTGCCAGCAGCCAAGCAGGGTCCGAGCAGTACTTC,CASSQAGSEQYF
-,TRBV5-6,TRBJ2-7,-,TGTGCCAGCAGCCTTTCCCACGAGCAGTACTTC,CASSLSHEQYF
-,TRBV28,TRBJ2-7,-,TGTGCCAGCAGTACATACTACGAGCAGTACTTC,CASSTYYEQYF
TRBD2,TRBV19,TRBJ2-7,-,TGTGCCAGTAGTAGCACTAGCGCCTACGAGCAGTACTTC,CASSSTSAYEQYF
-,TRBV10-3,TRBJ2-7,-,TGTGCCATCAAACCACAGTCCCGCTACGAGCAGTACTTC,CAIKPQSRYEQYF
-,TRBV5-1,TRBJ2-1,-,TGCGCCAGCAGCCGATCTGACAGCTACTACAATGAGCAGTTCTTC,CASSRSDSYYNEQFF
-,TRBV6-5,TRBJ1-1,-,TGTGCCAGCAGTTCGGGACTTATCGTCGGGAACACTGAAGCTTTCTTT,CASSSGLIVGNTEAFF
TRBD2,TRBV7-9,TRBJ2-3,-,TGTGCCAGCAGCTTAGTAGCGGGGGGCAGCACAGATACGCAGTATTTT,CASSLVAGGSTDTQYF
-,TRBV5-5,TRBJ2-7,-,TGTGCCAGCAGCTTACTCGTCGTGACTAGTAAGGGCGAGCAGTACTTC,CASSLLVVTSKGEQYF
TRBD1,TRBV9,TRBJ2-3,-,TGTGCCAGCAGCGGGACAGGGTTTACAGATACGCAGTATTTT,CASSGTGFTDTQYF
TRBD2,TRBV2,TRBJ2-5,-,TGTGCCAGCAGTGAAGGGGGGCTAGCGGGGTTTTATGTTGAGACCCAGTACTTC,CASSEGGLAGFYVETQYF
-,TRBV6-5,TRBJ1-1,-,TGTGCCACCTATGGGGGGTTCACTGAAGCTTTCTTT,CATYGGFTEAFF
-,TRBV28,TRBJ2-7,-,TGTGCCAGCAGTTTAAGTGGGAGTCTCCACGAGCAGTACTTC,CASSLSGSLHEQYF
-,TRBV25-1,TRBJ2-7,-,TGTGCCAGCAGTGCCGGGGTCTACGAGCAGTACTTC,CASSAGVYEQYF
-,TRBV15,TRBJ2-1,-,TGTGCCACCAGCAGAGATGCACAGCGGGTCTACAATGAGCAGTTCTTC,CATSRDAQRVYNEQFF
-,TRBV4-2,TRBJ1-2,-,TGTGCCAGCAGCCAAGACGAGGGTCTTGACTATGGCTACACCTTC,CASSQDEGLDYGYTF
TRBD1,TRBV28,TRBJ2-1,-,TGTGCCACCCATTCCTCTCTAAACATCAGGGGGAATGAGCAGTTCTTC,CATHSSLNIRGNEQFF
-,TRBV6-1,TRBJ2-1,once,TGTGCCAGCAGTGAAGGACTATCACAAAGCGATGAGCAGTTCTTC,CASSEGLSQSDEQFF
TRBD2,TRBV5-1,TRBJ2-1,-,TGCGCCAGCAGCACAGCTAGCGGGAGCTCTTTTGAGCAGTTCTTC,CASSTASGSSFEQFF
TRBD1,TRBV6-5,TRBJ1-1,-,TGTGCCAGCAGTTACGGACAGGGGACTGAAGCTTTCTTT,CASSYGQGTEAFF
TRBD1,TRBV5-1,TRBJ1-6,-,TGCGCCAGCAGCTTGGAGGGCAGGGGGACTTCACCCCTCCACTTT,CASSLEGRGTSPLHF
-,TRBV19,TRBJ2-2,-,TGTGCCAGTAGTATCGACAGCCTTAACACCGGGGAGCTGTTTTTT,CASSIDSLNTGELFF
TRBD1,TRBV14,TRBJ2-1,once,TGTGCCAGCAGCCAGTTATACAGGGGGTCATACAATGAGCAGTTCTTC,CASSQLYRGSYNEQFF
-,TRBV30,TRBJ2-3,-,TGTGCCTGGAGTGGGTATAGTGCAGATACGCAGTATTTT,CAWSGYSADTQYF
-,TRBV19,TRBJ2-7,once,TGTGCCAGTAGCCAGTACTCCTACGAGCAGTACTTC,CASSQYSYEQYF
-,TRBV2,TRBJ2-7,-,TGTGCCAGCAGAGTTAGGTTTCGGGGGGAACAGGGGCAGTACTTC,CASRVRFRGEQGQYF
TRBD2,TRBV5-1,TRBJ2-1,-,TGCGCCAGCAGCTTGGCCGGATCGGGGGGGCCATACTCCTACAATGAGCAGTTCTTC,CASSLAGSGGPYSYNEQFF
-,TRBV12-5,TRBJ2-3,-,TGTGCTAGTGGTTTAACCGGGGATACGCAGTATTTT,CASGLTGDTQYF
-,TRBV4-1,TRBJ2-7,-,TGCGCCAGCAGCCAAGAGCACAGAAGCTACGAGCAGTACTTC,CASSQEHRSYEQYF
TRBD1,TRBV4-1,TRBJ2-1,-,TGCGCCAGCAGCTCTAGTCAATCCGGGACAGGAGGTATTCGGTTCTTC,CASSSSQSGTGGIRFF
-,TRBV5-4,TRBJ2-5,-,TGTGCCAGCAGCTTGTCTAGCGTCCAAGAGACCCAGTACTTC,CASSLSSVQETQYF